The sequence of this T cell receptor (beta chain) was determined in a study of control samples from healthy donors and cancer patients (dated by TCRdb to 2018 to 2020). From a lookup of the germline V gene (reference sequence), CDR1 and CDR2 are LNHNV and YYDKDF. Its CDR3 holds 16 amino acids, cysteine through phenylalanine. Only the CDR3 DNA stays, 48 bases, in frame from base 1. V loses 1 base of germline sequence and J loses 7 bases, and the interval between the two ends is 16 bases. Library preparation was by the immunoSEQ multiplex PCR assay. TCRdb provides this immuneACCESS table in a form limited to in-frame rearrangements. Some clones are lacking; in checked studies, under half of them reflect an unresolved V gene, and why the rest are absent is not known. This sample is represented by 150,000 to 200,000 clones; 85% to 90% of them were singletons. Roughly 5.3% of the sample is in the top ten clones.

As concerns this clone: Its antigen target is currently unknown. No much larger clone exists at a distance of one base, and base qualities are not known.

The source material was blood. The receptor comes from a woman aged 25 to 45 in good health. The rearrangement combines TRBV15 with TRBJ1-4; the best D guess is TRBD1, with 5 bases matching. The CDR3 region reads CATSRVVGQGFEKLFF. The nucleotide sequence reads as follows: TGTGCCACCAGCAGAGTAGTGGGGCAGGGTTTTGAAAAACTGTTTTTT.